A selection of T cell receptor beta chains follows, all from one sample in a study of CD4 T cells in relation to SARS-CoV-2 and coronaviruses. Using immunoSEQ multiplex PCR, the repertoire was profiled, and TCRdb retains in-frame clones only, with some absent. The repertoire consists of some 16,000 clones, with about 84% occurring once and the leading ten covering over 40%. Their antigen targets remain unknown. Sequencing used CD4+ T cells from PBMCs, cultured in vitro. Receptors were obtained from a human donor in good health. Both conserved end residues are trimmed from each CDR3. Fields, in order: J gene, V gene, clone size, CDR3 protein. A clone size is listed for some rows: how often the clone was seen (once, few, many), or a class if it is expanded.

J: TRBJ2-7; V: TRBV6-1; size: .; CDR3: ASSEARGGRSYEQY
J: TRBJ1-5; V: TRBV19; size: once; CDR3: ASSPKSGGYQPQH
J: TRBJ2-1; V: TRBV30; size: .; CDR3: AWSLGWGQRNNEQF
J: TRBJ2-1; V: TRBV3-1/TRBV3-2; size: few; CDR3: ASSRDSPSSYNEQF
J: TRBJ2-2; V: TRBV12-5; size: .; CDR3: ASGLVNPGTTIRRGGELF
J: TRBJ2-5; V: TRBV19; size: .; CDR3: ASSLMDRGKTQY
J: TRBJ2-7; V: TRBV5-1; size: .; CDR3: ASSLIGTGGYEQY
J: TRBJ2-3; V: TRBV18; size: .; CDR3: ASSRLSGRSTDTQY
J: TRBJ1-5; V: TRBV24-1; size: .; CDR3: ATSDYYGPQH
J: TRBJ1-2; V: TRBV27; size: .; CDR3: ASTSLGGANYGYT
J: TRBJ2-7; V: TRBV7-9; size: few; CDR3: ASSLVQGGDEQY
J: TRBJ2-3; V: TRBV11-3; size: .; CDR3: ASSLGPASSTDTQY
J: TRBJ2-7; V: TRBV10-1; size: .; CDR3: ASSDQKSGIMGEQY
J: TRBJ1-1; V: TRBV9; size: .; CDR3: ASSDTSQGADEAF
J: TRBJ1-1; V: TRBV24-1; size: .; CDR3: ATSDFRTGLNTEAF
J: TRBJ2-1; V: TRBV28; size: .; CDR3: ASSLGYNEQF
J: TRBJ2-5; V: TRBV5-6; size: .; CDR3: ASSRFGTGGETQY
J: TRBJ2-5; V: TRBV4-2; size: .; CDR3: ASSQVIGRGETQY
J: TRBJ1-1; V: TRBV25-1; size: few; CDR3: ASSPVSGLRTEAF
J: TRBJ2-1; V: TRBV28; size: .; CDR3: ASRGLGLVVDEQF
J: TRBJ2-2; V: TRBV7-9; size: .; CDR3: ASSLNRAGGNTGELF
J: TRBJ1-1; V: TRBV24-1; size: .; CDR3: ATSKGGLDNTEAF
J: TRBJ2-7; V: TRBV6-1; size: .; CDR3: ASSEAQTTGNY
J: TRBJ1-5; V: TRBV18; size: once; CDR3: ASSPPGDGNQPQH
J: TRBJ1-1; V: TRBV3-1/TRBV3-2; size: few; CDR3: ASSQDWQGAF
J: TRBJ2-7; V: TRBV9; size: .; CDR3: ASSVGSQSGYEQY
J: TRBJ2-2; V: TRBV27; size: .; CDR3: ASSLGYPGELF
J: TRBJ2-4; V: TRBV5-6; size: once; CDR3: ASRVTGAKNIQY
J: TRBJ2-2; V: TRBV7-3; size: .; CDR3: ASSLKTGFTGELF
J: TRBJ1-2; V: TRBV7-9; size: few; CDR3: ASSWNRGSLRGYT
J: TRBJ1-5; V: TRBV5-1; size: few; CDR3: ASSPADPRNQPQH
J: TRBJ2-2; V: TRBV6-1; size: few; CDR3: ASSAYDRGPSRDTGELF
J: TRBJ2-1; V: TRBV11-3; size: .; CDR3: ASSRTGQALNEQF
J: TRBJ2-5; V: TRBV20-1; size: .; CDR3: SASSPGRAYETQY
J: TRBJ1-1; V: TRBV12-3/TRBV12-4; size: .; CDR3: ASSNTGNTEAF
J: TRBJ2-5; V: TRBV11-2; size: .; CDR3: ASSTRTGGGETQY
J: TRBJ2-7; V: TRBV9; size: .; CDR3: ASSVGPRAYEQY
J: TRBJ1-5; V: TRBV24-1; size: once; CDR3: ATSDAGTDNQPQH
J: TRBJ2-7; V: TRBV6-5; size: .; CDR3: ASSQQGGSYEQY
J: TRBJ2-5; V: TRBV5-6; size: .; CDR3: ASSLPPWETQY
J: TRBJ2-1; V: TRBV28; size: .; CDR3: ASSFLVWREGIGQF
J: TRBJ2-7; V: TRBV19; size: .; CDR3: ASSTHLAGGNDEQY
J: TRBJ1-3; V: TRBV12-3/TRBV12-4; size: .; CDR3: ASTTIRRNTIY
J: TRBJ1-6; V: TRBV12-3/TRBV12-4; size: .; CDR3: ASMSGSSPLH
J: TRBJ2-3; V: TRBV7-8; size: .; CDR3: ASSHRDRERDTQY
J: TRBJ2-1; V: TRBV11-2; size: .; CDR3: ASSADYPEQF
J: TRBJ2-7; V: TRBV7-9; size: .; CDR3: ASSSPGGAFLGEQY
J: TRBJ2-7; V: TRBV29-1; size: .; CDR3: SVLVAGGYEQY
J: TRBJ2-1; V: TRBV7-9; size: .; CDR3: ASSIPGLHNEQF
J: TRBJ2-7; V: TRBV5-1; size: .; CDR3: ASSTGNIGSYEQY
J: TRBJ2-1; V: TRBV27; size: .; CDR3: ASSLSRREPLNEQF
J: TRBJ1-3; V: TRBV6-5; size: .; CDR3: ASSYEGSAGNTIY
J: TRBJ1-1; V: TRBV3-1/TRBV3-2; size: .; CDR3: ASSQGPGGGTEAF
J: TRBJ1-1; V: TRBV18; size: .; CDR3: ASSMNTEAF